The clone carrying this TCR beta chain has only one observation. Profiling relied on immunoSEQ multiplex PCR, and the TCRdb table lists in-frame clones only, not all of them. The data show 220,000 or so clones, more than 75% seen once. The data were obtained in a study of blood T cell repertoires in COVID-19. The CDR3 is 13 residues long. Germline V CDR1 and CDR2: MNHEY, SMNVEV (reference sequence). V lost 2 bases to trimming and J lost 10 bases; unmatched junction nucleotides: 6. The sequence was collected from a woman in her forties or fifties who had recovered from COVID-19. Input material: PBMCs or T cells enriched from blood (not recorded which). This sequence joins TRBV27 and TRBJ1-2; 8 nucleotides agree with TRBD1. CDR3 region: CASSLQGTGTYTF. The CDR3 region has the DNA TGTGCCAGCAGTTTACAGGGGACAGGCACCTACACCTTC.